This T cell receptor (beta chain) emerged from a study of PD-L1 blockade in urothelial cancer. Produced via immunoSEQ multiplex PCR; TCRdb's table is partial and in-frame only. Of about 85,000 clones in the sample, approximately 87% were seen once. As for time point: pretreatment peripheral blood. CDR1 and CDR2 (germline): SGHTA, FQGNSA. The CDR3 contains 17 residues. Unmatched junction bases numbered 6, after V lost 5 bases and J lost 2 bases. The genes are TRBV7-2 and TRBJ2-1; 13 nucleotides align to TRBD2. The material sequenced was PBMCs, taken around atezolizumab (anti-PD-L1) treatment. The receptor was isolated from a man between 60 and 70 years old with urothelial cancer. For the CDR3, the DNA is TGTGCCAGCAGCCGGACTAGCGGGAGCTCCACCTACAATGAGCAGTTCTTC. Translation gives CASSRTSGSSTYNEQFF.